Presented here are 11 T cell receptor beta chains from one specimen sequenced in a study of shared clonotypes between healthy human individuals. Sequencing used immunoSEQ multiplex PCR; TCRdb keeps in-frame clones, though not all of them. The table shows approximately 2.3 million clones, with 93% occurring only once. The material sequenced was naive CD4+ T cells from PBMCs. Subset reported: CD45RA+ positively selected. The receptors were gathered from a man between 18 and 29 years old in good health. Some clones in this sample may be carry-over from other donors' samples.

The CDR3 DNA reads as TGCGCCAGCAGCTTGGGGCTGGATCGGATGAACACTGAAGCTTTCTTT. It encodes CASSLGLDRMNTEAFF. This chain uses TRBV5-1 with TRBJ1-1; no reliable D call. Germline assignment: CDR1 SGHRS and CDR2 YFSETQ. The ends were cut back, 0 bases at V and 0 bases at J, with 12 bases in the middle. The CDR3 covers 16 residues.

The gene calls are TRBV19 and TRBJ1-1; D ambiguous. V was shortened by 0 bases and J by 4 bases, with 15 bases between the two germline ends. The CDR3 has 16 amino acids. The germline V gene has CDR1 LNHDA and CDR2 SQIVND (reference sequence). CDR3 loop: CASSIDGRLASTEAFF. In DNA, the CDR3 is TGTGCCAGTAGTATAGATGGCAGGCTAGCGAGCACTGAAGCTTTCTTT. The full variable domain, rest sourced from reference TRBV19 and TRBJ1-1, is DGGITQSPKYLFRKEGQNVTLSCEQNLNHDAMYWYRQDPGQGLRLIYYSQIVNDFQKGDIAEGYSVSREKKESFPLTVTSAQKNPTAFYLCASSIDGRLASTEAFFGQGTRLTVV.

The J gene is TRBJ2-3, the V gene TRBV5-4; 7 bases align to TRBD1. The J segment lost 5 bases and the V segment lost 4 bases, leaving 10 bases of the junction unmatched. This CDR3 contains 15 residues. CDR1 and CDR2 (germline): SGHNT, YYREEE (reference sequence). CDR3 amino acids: CASSTRQGGGDTQYF. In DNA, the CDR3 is TGTGCCAGCAGCACCCGACAGGGTGGGGGAGATACGCAGTATTTT. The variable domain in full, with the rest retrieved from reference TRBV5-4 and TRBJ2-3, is ETGVTQSPTHLIKTRGQQVTLRCSSQSGHNTVSWYQQALGQGPQFIFQYYREEENGRGNFPPRFSGLQFPNYSSELNVNALELDDSALYLCASSTRQGGGDTQYFGPGTRLTVL.

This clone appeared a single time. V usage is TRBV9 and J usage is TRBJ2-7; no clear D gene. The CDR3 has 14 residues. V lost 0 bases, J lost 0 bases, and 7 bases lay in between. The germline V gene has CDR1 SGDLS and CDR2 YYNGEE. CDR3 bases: TGTGCCAGCAGCGTAGTTCCATTCTCCTACGAGCAGTACTTC. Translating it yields CASSVVPFSYEQYF.

This chain's CDR3 is CASSSSGASTDTQYF. The DNA for the CDR3 is TGTGCCAGCAGCTCTAGCGGGGCTAGCACAGATACGCAGTATTTT. The chain links TRBV7-9 to TRBJ2-3; 9 bases match TRBD2. CDR3 length: 15 residues. Per the germline V gene, CDR1 is SEHNR and CDR2 is FQNEAQ (reference sequence). J lost 0 bases, V lost 4 bases, and 2 bases had no gene match.

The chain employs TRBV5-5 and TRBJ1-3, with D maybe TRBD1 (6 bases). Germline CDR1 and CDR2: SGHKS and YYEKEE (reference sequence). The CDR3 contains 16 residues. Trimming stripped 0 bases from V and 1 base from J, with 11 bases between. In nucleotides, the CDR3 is TGTGCCAGCAGCTTGGTCCAGGGGATTTCTGGAAACACCATATATTTT. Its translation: CASSLVQGISGNTIYF. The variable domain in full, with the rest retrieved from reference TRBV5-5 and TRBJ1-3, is DAGVTQSPTHLIKTRGQQVTLRCSPISGHKSVSWYQQVLGQGPQFIFQYYEKEERGRGNFPDRFSARQFPNYSSELNVNALLLGDSALYLCASSLVQGISGNTIYFGEGSWLTVV.

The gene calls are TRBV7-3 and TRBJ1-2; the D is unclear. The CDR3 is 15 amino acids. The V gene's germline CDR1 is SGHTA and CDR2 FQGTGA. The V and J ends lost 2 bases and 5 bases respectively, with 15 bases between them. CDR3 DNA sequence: TGTGCCAGCAGCTTAGGATCCGGGGTTGGGTATGGCTACACCTTC. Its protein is CASSLGSGVGYGYTF.

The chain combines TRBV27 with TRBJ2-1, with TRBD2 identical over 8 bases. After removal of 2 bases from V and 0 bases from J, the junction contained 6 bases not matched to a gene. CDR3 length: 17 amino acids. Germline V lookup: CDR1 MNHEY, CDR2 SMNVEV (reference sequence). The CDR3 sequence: CASSLALAGPSYNEQFF. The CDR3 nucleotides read TGTGCCAGCAGTTTAGCCCTAGCGGGCCCCTCCTACAATGAGCAGTTCTTC.

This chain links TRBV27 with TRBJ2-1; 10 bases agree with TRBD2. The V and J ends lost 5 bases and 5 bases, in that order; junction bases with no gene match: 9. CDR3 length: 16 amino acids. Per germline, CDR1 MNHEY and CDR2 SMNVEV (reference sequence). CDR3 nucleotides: TGTGCCAGCAGTACCCCCCCCGGGACTAGCGACAATGAGCAGTTCTTC. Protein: CASSTPPGTSDNEQFF.

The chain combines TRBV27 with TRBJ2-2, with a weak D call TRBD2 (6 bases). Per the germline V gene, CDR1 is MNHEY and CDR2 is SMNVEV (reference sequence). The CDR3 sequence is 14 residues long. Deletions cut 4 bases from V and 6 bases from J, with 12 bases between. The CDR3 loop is CASSSLARPGELFF. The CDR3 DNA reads TGTGCCAGCAGTTCACTAGCCAGACCCGGGGAGCTGTTTTTT.

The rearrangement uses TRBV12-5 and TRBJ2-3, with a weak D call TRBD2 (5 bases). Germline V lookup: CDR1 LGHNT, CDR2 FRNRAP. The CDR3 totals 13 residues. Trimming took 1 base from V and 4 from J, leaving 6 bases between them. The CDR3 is CASGLGGSDTQYF. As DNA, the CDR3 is TGTGCTAGTGGTTTGGGAGGGTCAGATACGCAGTATTTT.